Presented here are 16 T cell receptor beta chains from one specimen sequenced in a study of blood T cell repertoires in COVID-19. Method: immunoSEQ multiplex PCR; TCRdb's copy keeps in-frame clones and lacks some. The sample yields around 19,000 clones, just over 90% seen once. Sequencing was done on a sample of peripheral blood. All receptors derive from a human donor in a cohort sampled during active COVID-19.

The rearrangement links TRBV6-4 to TRBJ2-1, with a possible D match to TRBD1 (5 bases). Germline V lookup: CDR1 MRHNA, CDR2 SNTAGT. Trimming removed 5 bases from V and 5 bases from J, with 10 bases in between. The CDR3 length is 13 residues. The CDR3 coding sequence is TGTGCCAGCAGTTGGGGCCCCCACAATGAGCAGTTCTTC. Amino acid sequence: CASSWGPHNEQFF.

The CDR3 protein is CASRQTGDEKLFF. The CDR3 DNA reads as TGTGCCAGCAGGCAGACAGGGGATGAAAAACTGTTTTTT. This rearrangement joins TRBV6-5 to TRBJ1-4; TRBD1 matches 8 bases. The CDR3 is made up of 13 amino acids. After removal of 6 bases from V and 6 bases from J, the junction contained 3 bases not matched to a gene. The germline V gene has CDR1 MNHEY and CDR2 SVGAGI.

The gene calls are TRBV11-2 and TRBJ1-2; 7 positions match TRBD1. There are 15 residues in the CDR3. V was clipped by 5 bases and J by 5 bases; unmatched bases: 11. CDR1 is SGHAT and CDR2 is FQNNGV in the germline V gene. CDR3 sequence: CASSDTGVQSYGYTF. The CDR3 nucleotides are TGTGCCAGCAGCGACACAGGGGTTCAGTCGTATGGCTACACCTTC.

V usage is TRBV19 and J usage is TRBJ2-2; maybe TRBD1 (6 bases). CDR3 length: 16 amino acids. V lost 3 bases to trimming and J lost 0 bases, with 11 bases between them. The germline V gene encodes CDR1 LNHDA and CDR2 SQIVND (reference sequence). CDR3 sequence reads: CASSIIGTSNTGELFF. In DNA form, the CDR3 reads TGTGCCAGTAGTATTATCGGGACATCGAACACCGGGGAGCTGTTTTTT.

V is TRBV7-6 and J is TRBJ1-5; D is uncertain. V lost 6 bases to trimming and J lost 3 bases, with 12 bases between them. The CDR3 covers 14 residues. Germline assignment: CDR1 SGHVS and CDR2 FNYEAQ. CDR3 coding DNA: TGTGCCAGCAGTTACAGACCCATCAATCAGCCCCAGCATTTT. Its translation is CASSYRPINQPQHF.

The chain employs TRBV11-2 and TRBJ2-4; TRBD2 is a possible D gene (6 bases). The CDR3 contains 16 residues. Trimming cost V 5 bases and J 1 base, with 15 bases left between them. The germline V gene encodes CDR1 SGHAT and CDR2 FQNNGV. For the CDR3, the DNA is TGTGCCAGCAGCACCCAGACGGCGGGGGCCAAAAACATTCAGTACTTC. This sequence encodes CASSTQTAGAKNIQYF. The variable domain in full, completed from reference TRBV11-2 and TRBJ2-4, reads EAGVAQSPRYKIIEKRQSVAFWCNPISGHATLYWYQQILGQGPKLLIQFQNNGVVDDSQLPKDRFSAERLKGVDSTLKIQPAKLEDSAVYLCASSTQTAGAKNIQYFGAGTRLSVL.

This rearrangement joins TRBV25-1 to TRBJ2-7, with a possible D match to TRBD2 (5 bases). CDR3 length: 15 residues. Germline loops: CDR1 MGHDK, CDR2 SYGVNS. Trimming took 5 bases from V and 0 from J, leaving 14 bases between them. The CDR3 DNA sequence: TGTGCCAGCAGTTCGGCCGGACTGCACTCCTACGAGCAGTACTTC. Protein: CASSSAGLHSYEQYF.

The V and J genes are TRBV7-6 and TRBJ1-2, with D unresolved. V dropped 2 bases and J dropped 7 bases, with 11 bases sitting between them. Germline loops: CDR1 SGHVS, CDR2 FNYEAQ. The CDR3 extends over 13 amino acids. CDR3 loop: CASSLKEDLGYTF. DNA for the CDR3: TGTGCCAGCAGCTTAAAGGAGGATCTTGGCTACACCTTC. Drawing the rest from reference TRBV7-6 and TRBJ1-2, the complete variable domain is GAGVSQSPRYKVTKRGQDVALRCDPISGHVSLYWYRQALGQGPEFLTYFNYEAQQDKSGLPNDRFSAERPEGSISTLTIQRTEQRDSAMYRCASSLKEDLGYTFGSGTRLTVV.

The chain carries TRBV23-1 and TRBJ2-7, with D unclear. TRBV23-1 is sorted into the ORF group, with uncertain function. CDR3 size: 16 residues. V was clipped by 8 bases and J by 5 bases, with 25 bases between them. For the CDR3, the DNA is TGCGCCAGCCCCCCCAAGAAGGTGCAGCCCCGGGACGAGCAGTACTTC. This gives the protein CASPPKKVQPRDEQYF.

V and J are TRBV19 and TRBJ1-2; D may be TRBD1 (6 bases). Germline V gene sequence: CDR1 LNHDA, CDR2 SQIVND (reference sequence). V lost 3 bases and J lost 2, with 13 bases in between. This CDR3 is built from 15 residues. The CDR3 is CASSIAGQTNYGYTF. CDR3 in DNA: TGTGCCAGTAGTATCGCCGGACAGACGAACTATGGCTACACCTTC.

The CDR3 region is CASSLEHGTVYGYTF. The CDR3 nucleotides read TGTGCCAGCAGCTTGGAACACGGGACAGTCTATGGCTACACCTTC. The chain joins TRBV5-5 to TRBJ1-2, with 7 bases aligning to TRBD1. Germline V gene sequence: CDR1 SGHKS, CDR2 YYEKEE (reference sequence). V was clipped by 0 bases and J by 4 bases; unmatched bases: 6. The length of the CDR3 is 15 residues. The full variable domain, its missing parts supplied by reference TRBV5-5 and TRBJ1-2, is DAGVTQSPTHLIKTRGQQVTLRCSPISGHKSVSWYQQVLGQGPQFIFQYYEKEERGRGNFPDRFSARQFPNYSSELNVNALLLGDSALYLCASSLEHGTVYGYTFGSGTRLTVV.

The chain carries TRBV27 and TRBJ2-7, with D unclear. This CDR3 comprises 14 residues. V was clipped by 5 bases and J by 2 bases, with 13 bases between them. CDR1 and CDR2 (germline): MNHEY, SMNVEV (reference sequence). CDR3 region: CASSGGGRAYEQYF. DNA for the CDR3: TGTGCCAGCAGTGGCGGTGGCAGAGCCTACGAGCAGTACTTC.

The J gene is TRBJ2-7, the V gene TRBV6-1, with D perhaps TRBD2 (7 bases). Germline values: CDR1 MNHNS, CDR2 SASEGT. V gave up 3 bases and J gave up 2 bases, with 14 bases separating them. The CDR3 totals 15 residues. The CDR3 reads CASSEAAGATYEQYF. The CDR3 nucleotides are TGTGCCAGCAGTGAGGCCGCGGGGGCTACCTACGAGCAGTACTTC.

This clone has a single count. V and J are TRBV4-1 and TRBJ2-5; 9 bases agree with TRBD1. Per the germline V gene, CDR1 is MGHRA and CDR2 is YSYEKL. With 3 bases clipped from V and 1 base from J, the junction kept 0 bases outside the gene matches. The CDR3 is 14 amino acids. CDR3 residues: CASSQTGGQETQYF. CDR3 coding DNA: TGCGCCAGCAGCCAGACAGGGGGCCAAGAGACCCAGTACTTC.

V is TRBV5-4 and J is TRBJ2-3, with 10 bases fitting TRBD1. The CDR3 runs 15 residues. V dropped 1 base and J dropped 11; count of bases not matched to a gene: 10. Germline CDR1 and CDR2: SGHNT and YYREEE (reference sequence). CDR3 region: CASSLSGQGSLGQYF. In nucleotides, the CDR3 is TGTGCCAGCAGCTTGTCGGGACAGGGGTCGTTGGGGCAGTATTTT.

V gene TRBV18 combines with J gene TRBJ2-5; D unclear. Germline V gene data show CDR1 as KGHSH and CDR2 as LQKENI. V lost 0 bases and J lost 2, with 16 bases in between. There are 17 residues in the CDR3. CDR3 protein: CASSPPIPNPTQETQYF. Here the CDR3 DNA reads TGTGCCAGCTCACCACCCATTCCTAACCCTACGCAAGAGACCCAGTACTTC.